This TCR beta chain was found in a study of T cells in Graves' hyperthyroidism and ophthalmopathy. Study conclusions and caveats: In the blood, most expanded thyroid clonotypes above 0.001 appeared as well. Ophthalmopathy was distinguished from stable hyperthyroidism by 13 V-J signatures.

The V and J ends lost 0 bases and 5 bases, in that order; junction bases with no gene match: 10. The germline V gene encodes CDR1 SGHRS and CDR2 YFSETQ. The CDR3 has 17 amino acids. As to this clonotype: Its antigen is unknown.

Amplification of TCR beta CDR3 regions was performed using RNA transcripts as template. Initially, a first-round RT-PCR of the TCR CDR3 employed the HTBI primer set. TCRdb ran MiXCR on the multiplex PCR reads and lists one entry per CDR3 protein. The table shows approximately 700,000 distinct CDR3 sequences, with less than 20% occurring only once. Sequencing used blood. The V gene is TRBV5-1, the J gene TRBJ1-4; TRBD1 agrees at 7 bases. This receptor was identified in a young man with Graves' hyperthyroidism. CDR3 sequence reads: CASSLAAGGYGNEKLFF. The CDR3 DNA is TGCGCCAGCAGCTTGGCGGCAGGGGGTTACGGAAATGAAAAACTGTTTTTT.